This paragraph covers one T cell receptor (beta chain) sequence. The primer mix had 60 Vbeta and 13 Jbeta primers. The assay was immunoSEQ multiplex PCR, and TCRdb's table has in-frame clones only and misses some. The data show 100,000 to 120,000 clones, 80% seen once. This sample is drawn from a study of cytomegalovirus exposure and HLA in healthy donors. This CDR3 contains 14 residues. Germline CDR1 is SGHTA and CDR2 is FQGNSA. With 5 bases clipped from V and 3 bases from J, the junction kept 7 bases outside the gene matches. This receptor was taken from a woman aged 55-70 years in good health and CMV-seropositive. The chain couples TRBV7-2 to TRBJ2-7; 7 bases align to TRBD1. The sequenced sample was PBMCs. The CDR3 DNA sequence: TGTGCCAGCAGCGGCGGACAGGAGAGCTACGAGCAGTACTTC. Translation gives CASSGGQESYEQYF.